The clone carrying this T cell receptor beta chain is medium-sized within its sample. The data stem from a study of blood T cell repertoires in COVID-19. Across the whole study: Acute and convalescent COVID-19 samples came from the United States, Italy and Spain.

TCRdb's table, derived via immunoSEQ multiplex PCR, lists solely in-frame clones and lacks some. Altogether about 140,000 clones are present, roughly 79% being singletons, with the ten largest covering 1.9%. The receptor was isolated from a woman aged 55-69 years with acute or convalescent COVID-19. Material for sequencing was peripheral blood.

The CDR3 loop is CASSPAGGHEQYF. CDR3 in DNA: TGTGCCAGCAGCCCCGCGGGAGGTCACGAGCAGTACTTC. The chain couples TRBV5-6 to TRBJ2-7, with 8 bases identical to TRBD2. V lost 4 bases, J lost 5 bases, and 5 bases stayed unmatched. The CDR3 has 13 residues. The germline V gene has CDR1 SGHDT and CDR2 YYEEEE.